Listed here are 20 T cell receptor beta chains from one sample, sequenced in a study of T cells after yellow fever vaccination. TCRdb passed the 5' RACE reads through MiXCR, listing each CDR3 protein once. The profile covers about 25,000 distinct CDR3 sequences, with roughly 3.2% appearing a single time and around 0.98% taken by the ten largest. Sample: PBMCs, either bulk or a sorted T-cell subset (CD4+, CD8+, memory, or dextramer-sorted; not recorded which), taken around 45 days after the first yellow fever vaccination. These receptors originate from a man between 18 and 29 years old who received the YFV17D yellow fever vaccine.

The sample holds many counts of this clonotype. The V call is TRBV7-6, the J call TRBJ2-2, with D perhaps TRBD2 (5 bases). Trimming removed 5 bases from V and 2 bases from J, with 15 bases in between. CDR3 size: 16 residues. Looked up from germline, CDR1 is SGHVS and CDR2 is FNYEAQ. The CDR3 nucleotides read TGTGCCAGCAGCCGTCCTCCGGGAACTAACACCGGGGAGCTGTTTTTT. Encoded protein: CASSRPPGTNTGELFF.

This clonotype is classed as medium-sized. Here the CDR3 DNA reads TGTGCCAGCAGCAGAGACAGGGGGGAGACCCAGTACTTC. Translation: CASSRDRGETQYF. The gene calls are TRBV12-3 or TRBV12-4 and TRBJ2-5, with 9 bases matching TRBD1. The CDR3 totals 13 residues. The V segment lost 6 bases and the J segment 5 bases; nucleotides outside the gene matches: 4.

This clonotype occurred many times. The genes are TRBV7-9 and TRBJ2-7, with 10 bases that match TRBD1. Germline CDR1 and CDR2: SEHNR and FQNEAQ (reference sequence). The V segment lost 5 bases and the J segment 1 base; nucleotides outside the gene matches: 2. The CDR3 loop spans 14 amino acids. CDR3 coding DNA: TGTGCCAGCAGCCGGACAGGGGGGTCCTACGAGCAGTACTTC. As protein: CASSRTGGSYEQYF.

This clonotype was picked up many times. This chain joins TRBV4-3 and TRBJ1-4; D perhaps matches TRBD1 (5 bases). The germline V and J ends were trimmed by 0 bases and 0 bases, with 17 bases remaining between them. CDR3 length: 19 amino acids. CDR1 and CDR2 (germline): LGHNA, YSLEER. CDR3 sequence: CASSQELIRVIATNEKLFF. Written as DNA, the CDR3 is TGCGCCAGCAGCCAAGAGCTGATCAGGGTTATCGCAACTAATGAAAAACTGTTTTTT.

This clonotype was counted at least ten times. The rearrangement uses TRBV19 and TRBJ1-2; weak D call: TRBD1 (5 bases). CDR3 length equals 14 residues. Germline assignment: CDR1 LNHDA and CDR2 SQIVND (reference sequence). V lost 4 bases, J lost 4 bases, and 13 bases lay in between. The CDR3 nucleotides read TGTGCCAGTAGTAGGCGAAGACAGCTCTATGGCTACACCTTC. Its translation is CASSRRRQLYGYTF.

This clonotype was seen many times. The gene calls are TRBV5-1 and TRBJ2-2; D is unclear. Germline V gene lookup returns CDR1 SGHRS and CDR2 YFSETQ. Trimming took 3 bases from V and 1 from J, leaving 7 bases between them. The CDR3 length is 14 residues. CDR3 sequence reads: CASSSFGNTGELFF. The CDR3 DNA reads as TGCGCCAGCAGCTCATTCGGGAACACCGGGGAGCTGTTTTTT.

In its sample, this clonotype was seen many times. CDR3 DNA: TGCGCCAGCAGCTTCGGGGGATCCTACGAGCAGTACTTC. It translates to CASSFGGSYEQYF. V usage is TRBV5-1 and J usage is TRBJ2-7, with a possible D match to TRBD2 (6 bases). CDR3 length: 13 amino acids. Germline values: CDR1 SGHRS, CDR2 YFSETQ. Trimming removed 2 bases at V and 1 base at J, with 7 bases between. The full variable domain, its missing parts supplied by reference TRBV5-1 and TRBJ2-7, is KAGVTQTPRYLIKTRGQQVTLSCSPISGHRSVSWYQQTPGQGLQFLFEYFSETQRNKGNFPGRFSGRQFSNSRSEMNVSTLELGDSALYLCASSFGGSYEQYFGPGTRLTVT.

Ten or more counts support this clonotype. The chain carries TRBV14 and TRBJ2-7; 7 bases are shared with TRBD1. The germline V gene encodes CDR1 SGHDN and CDR2 FVKESK. Trimming removed 1 base from V and 4 bases from J; junction bases left unmatched: 4. The CDR3 sequence is 14 residues long. This CDR3 reads CASSQVGQAYEQYF. As DNA, the CDR3 is TGTGCCAGCAGCCAAGTCGGACAGGCATACGAGCAGTACTTC.

This clonotype occurred many times. The chain uses TRBV12-3 or TRBV12-4 and TRBJ1-1; the D gene is possibly TRBD1 (6 bases). V lost 7 bases, J lost 1 base, and 16 bases lay in between. The CDR3 runs 15 residues. CDR3 in DNA: TGTGCCAGCACCCTTCCAGGGGCTGGGAACACTGAAGCTTTCTTT. Encoded protein: CASTLPGAGNTEAFF.

This clonotype is categorized as medium-sized (0.01 to 0.1%). V gene TRBV11-2 combines with J gene TRBJ2-7; TRBD1 might be the D (6 bases). The CDR3 has 13 amino acids. V shed 1 base and J shed 7 bases, with 11 bases lying between them. Germline CDR1 is SGHAT and CDR2 is FQNNGV. CDR3 nucleotides: TGTGCCAGCAGCTTAGTTGGGGGCGAAGAGCAGTACGTC. Encoded protein: CASSLVGGEEQYV.

J is TRBJ2-2 and V is TRBV21-1. TRBV21-1 is a pseudogene locus. This CDR3 is built from 14 residues. CDR3 DNA: TGTGCCAGCAGCAATGGAGTTAACACCGGGGAGCTGTTTTTT. It is translated as CASSNGVNTGELFF.

This clonotype showed up many times. The chain links TRBV7-2 to TRBJ2-1; 8 bases are a match to TRBD2. V gave up 1 base and J gave up 8 bases; unmatched junction bases: 4. CDR1 SGHTA and CDR2 FQGNSA come from the germline V gene. The CDR3 is made up of 14 amino acids. This chain's CDR3 is CASSLGLAKDEQFF. The CDR3 DNA is TGTGCCAGCAGCTTAGGACTAGCGAAGGATGAGCAGTTCTTC.

This clonotype came up many times. The chain combines TRBV10-3 with TRBJ1-2, with a weak D call TRBD1 (5 bases). V was clipped by 6 bases and J by 2 bases, with 10 bases between them. The CDR3 has 13 residues. Per the germline V gene, CDR1 is ENHRY and CDR2 is SYGVKD. The CDR3 region has the DNA TGTGCCATCAGAGGGGCCCTGAACTATGGCTACACCTTC. Its protein is CAIRGALNYGYTF.

This clonotype was counted many times. The V and J genes are TRBV5-5 and TRBJ1-1; D remains unclear. This CDR3 has 12 amino acids. The V gene lost 1 base and the J gene lost 8 bases, with 9 bases spanning the gap. Germline V lookup: CDR1 SGHKS, CDR2 YYEKEE (reference sequence). In DNA form, the CDR3 reads TGTGCCAGCAGCTTGAATACCCCAGAAGCTTTCTTT. Protein: CASSLNTPEAFF.

This clonotype was detected many times. In DNA form, the CDR3 reads TGCGCCAGCAGCCAGGAGTGGACAGGTGCAGTTGGAAATGAAAAACTGTTTTTT. It encodes CASSQEWTGAVGNEKLFF. The J gene is TRBJ1-4, the V gene TRBV4-1, with 7 bases that match TRBD1. The V segment lost 3 bases and the J segment 5 bases; nucleotides outside the gene matches: 15. Germline CDR1 is MGHRA and CDR2 is YSYEKL. The length of the CDR3 is 18 residues.

At least ten counts were recorded for this clonotype. The chain employs TRBV6-5 and TRBJ1-6, with D possibly matching TRBD1 (5 bases). Trimming pared 7 bases from V and 6 bases from J, leaving 13 bases between. Per germline, CDR1 MNHEY and CDR2 SVGAGI. The CDR3 totals 14 residues. CDR3 in amino acids: CASNRDSLNSPLHF. The CDR3, as DNA: TGTGCCAGCAACCGAGACAGTCTTAATTCACCCCTCCACTTT.

In its sample, this clonotype was seen many times. This chain connects TRBV10-3 to TRBJ2-7; no reliable D call. The germline CDR1 and CDR2 sequences are ENHRY and SYGVKD. Trimming stripped 2 bases from V and 3 bases from J, with 11 bases between. The CDR3 contains 14 residues. CDR3 DNA: TGTGCCATCAGTGAGAACAACCAGATCTACGAGCAGTACTTC. Encoded protein: CAISENNQIYEQYF.

This clonotype was observed many times. The chain uses TRBV18 and TRBJ1-4; D unresolved. Trimming took 0 bases from V and 7 from J, leaving 6 bases between them. This CDR3 comprises 13 residues. Germline CDR1 KGHSH, CDR2 LQKENI. CDR3 sequence: CASSPPVGEKLFF. The CDR3 DNA is TGTGCCAGCTCACCACCGGTGGGTGAAAAACTGTTTTTT.

This clonotype was seen ten or more times. V is TRBV7-2 and J is TRBJ1-5; D not resolved. From germline, CDR1 is SGHTA and CDR2 FQGNSA. CDR3 length: 16 amino acids. V was clipped by 5 bases and J by 9 bases, with 23 bases between them. CDR3 residues: CASSLASGATYGPQHF. The CDR3 DNA reads TGTGCCAGCAGCCTCGCCTCGGGAGCGACCTATGGGCCCCAGCATTTT.

Judged by abundance, this clonotype is medium-sized. The J gene is TRBJ2-7, the V gene TRBV5-1; 12 bases fit TRBD2. Germline trimming cut 3 bases from V and 1 base from J; bases unmatched to any gene: 5. The length of the CDR3 is 16 residues. CDR1 SGHRS and CDR2 YFSETQ come from the germline V gene. The chain's CDR3 is CASSSQTSGGSYEQYF. The CDR3 DNA follows: TGCGCCAGCAGCTCCCAGACTAGCGGGGGATCCTACGAGCAGTACTTC.